This TCR beta chain was recorded in a study of blood T cells in healthy people across ages. This clonotype was picked up a small number of times. Primers used in a second PCR of roughly 7 to 12 cycles were a sample-barcoded 5' primer and a J-beta primer mix. A single record per CDR3 protein comes from TCRdb applying MiXCR to the 5' RACE reads. The data contain hundreds of thousands of distinct CDR3 sequences, about 30% of them singletons. Sequenced sample: blood. This clonotype was obtained from a woman aged 80 or over in good health.

In DNA form, the CDR3 reads TGCAGCGTCGCGACTAGCGGGAGGGCAGATACGCAGTATTTT. It codes for CSVATSGRADTQYF. The chain has TRBV29-1 and TRBJ2-3; 14 nucleotides line up with TRBD2. This CDR3 has 14 residues. Trimming at V came to 6 bases and at J to 4 bases, leaving 3 bases not matched to a gene. Germline assignment: CDR1 SQVTM and CDR2 ANQGSEA.